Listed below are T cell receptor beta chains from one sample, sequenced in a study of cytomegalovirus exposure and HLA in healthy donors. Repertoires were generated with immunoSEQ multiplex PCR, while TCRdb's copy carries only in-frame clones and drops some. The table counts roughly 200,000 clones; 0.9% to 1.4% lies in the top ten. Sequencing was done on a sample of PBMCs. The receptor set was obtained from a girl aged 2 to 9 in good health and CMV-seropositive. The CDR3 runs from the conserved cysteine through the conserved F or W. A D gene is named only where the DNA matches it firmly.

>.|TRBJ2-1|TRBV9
CASSAVDYNEQFF
TGTGCCAGCAGCGCAGTCGACTACAATGAGCAGTTCTTC
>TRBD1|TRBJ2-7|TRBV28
CASITGAEQYF
TGTGCCAGCATCACAGGGGCCGAGCAGTACTTC
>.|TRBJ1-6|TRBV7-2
CASSLVGRGDSPLHF
TGTGCCAGCAGCTTAGTCGGGAGGGGGGATTCACCCCTCCACTTT
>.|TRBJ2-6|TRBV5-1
CASSQRRDGGSGANVLTF
TGCGCCAGCAGCCAGCGCCGGGACGGGGGCTCTGGGGCCAACGTCCTGACTTTC
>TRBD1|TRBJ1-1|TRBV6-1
CASSDFTGDTEAFF
TGTGCCAGCAGTGACTTCACAGGGGACACTGAAGCTTTCTTT
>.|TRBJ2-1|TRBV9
CASSPPVGLASQGNEQFF
TGTGCCAGCAGCCCCCCCGTGGGCCTAGCGTCCCAGGGAAATGAGCAGTTCTTC
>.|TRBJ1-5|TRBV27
CASSLMVTAAYNQPQHF
TGTGCCAGCAGTTTAATGGTGACAGCAGCGTACAATCAGCCCCAGCATTTT
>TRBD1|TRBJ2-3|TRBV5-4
CASSFYDRGEGTDTQYF
TGTGCCAGCAGCTTCTATGACAGGGGAGAGGGCACAGATACGCAGTATTTT
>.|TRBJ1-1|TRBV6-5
CASSSHRAGLNTEAFF
TGTGCCAGCAGTTCCCACAGGGCTGGGCTGAACACTGAAGCTTTCTTT
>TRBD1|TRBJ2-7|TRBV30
CAWSSGTGGDLYEQYF
TGTGCCTGGAGTAGTGGGACAGGGGGAGACCTCTACGAGCAGTACTTC
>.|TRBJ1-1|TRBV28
CASSLPYRVLTEAFF
TGTGCCAGCAGTTTGCCCTACAGGGTTTTAACTGAAGCTTTCTTT
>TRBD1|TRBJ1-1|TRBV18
CASSSSGTGLLNTEAFF
TGTGCCAGCTCATCTTCCGGGACAGGGCTTTTGAACACTGAAGCTTTCTTT
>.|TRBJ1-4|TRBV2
CASTAGGPRTNEKLFF
TGTGCCAGCACCGCGGGGGGGCCCCGAACTAATGAAAAACTGTTTTTT
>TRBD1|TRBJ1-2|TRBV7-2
CASSGTGQVGYTF
TGTGCCAGCAGCGGGACAGGGCAGGTTGGCTACACCTTC
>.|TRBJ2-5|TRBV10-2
CASRGEQETQYF
TGCGCCAGCAGGGGCGAGCAAGAGACCCAGTACTTC
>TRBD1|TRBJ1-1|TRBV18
CASSPQNRQGDTEAFF
TGTGCCAGCTCACCACAGAATAGACAGGGGGACACTGAAGCTTTCTTT
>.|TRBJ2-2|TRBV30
CAWRFSGELFF
TGTGCCTGGAGGTTCTCCGGGGAGCTGTTTTTT
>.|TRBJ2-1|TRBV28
CASSLGLSTYNEQFF
TGTGCCAGCAGTTTAGGGCTATCCACCTACAATGAGCAGTTCTTC
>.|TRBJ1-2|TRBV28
CASSWGRSPNYGYTF
TGTGCCAGCAGTTGGGGGAGGTCCCCTAACTATGGCTACACCTTC
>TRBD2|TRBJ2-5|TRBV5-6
CASSLVAGVGETQYF
TGTGCCAGCAGCTTGGTAGCGGGAGTAGGGGAGACCCAGTACTTC
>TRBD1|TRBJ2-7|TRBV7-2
CASSRQGESYEQYF
TGTGCCAGCAGCCGACAGGGGGAATCCTACGAGCAGTACTTC
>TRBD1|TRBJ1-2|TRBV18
CASSPRESVQGANYGYTF
TGTGCCAGCTCACCAAGGGAATCGGTCCAGGGGGCCAACTATGGCTACACCTTC
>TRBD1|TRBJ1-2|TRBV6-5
CASTSFGTDYGYTF
TGTGCCAGCACTTCATTCGGGACAGACTATGGCTACACCTTC
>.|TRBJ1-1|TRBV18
CASSPPGQAYTEAFF
TGTGCCAGCTCACCACCGGGCCAGGCCTACACTGAAGCTTTCTTT
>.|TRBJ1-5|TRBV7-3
CASSLTGDQPQHF
TGTGCCAGCAGCTTAACGGGAGATCAGCCCCAGCATTTT
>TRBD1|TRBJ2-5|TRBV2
CASREQGGFEETQYF
TGTGCCAGCAGAGAACAGGGGGGCTTCGAAGAGACCCAGTACTTC
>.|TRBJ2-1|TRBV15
CATSRDSSPSYNEQFF
TGTGCCACCAGCAGGGACTCGTCGCCCTCCTACAATGAGCAGTTCTTC
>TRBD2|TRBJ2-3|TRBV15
CATSRARGAGEPDTQYF
TGTGCCACCAGCAGAGCGCGGGGGGCGGGAGAGCCAGATACGCAGTATTTT
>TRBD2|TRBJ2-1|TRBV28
CASSPAGETVYNEQFF
TGTGCCAGCAGTCCCGCGGGGGAAACCGTGTACAATGAGCAGTTCTTC
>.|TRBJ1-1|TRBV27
CASSFAVMNTEAFF
TGTGCCAGCAGTTTTGCAGTTATGAACACTGAAGCTTTCTTT
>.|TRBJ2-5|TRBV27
CASSRYLGGEETQYF
TGTGCCAGCAGCCGATATCTGGGGGGAGAAGAGACCCAGTACTTC
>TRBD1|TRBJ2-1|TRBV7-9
CASSPGGQVPYEQFF
TGTGCCAGCAGCCCCGGGGGACAGGTACCCTATGAGCAGTTCTTC
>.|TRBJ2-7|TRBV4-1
CASSNTGTGDYEQYF
TGCGCCAGCAGTAACACCGGGACCGGGGACTACGAGCAGTACTTC
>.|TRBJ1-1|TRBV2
CASSEQEAFF
TGTGCCAGCAGTGAACAGGAAGCTTTCTTT
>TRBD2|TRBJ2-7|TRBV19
CASSPGGSSYEQYF
TGTGCCAGTAGTCCGGGAGGAAGCTCCTACGAGCAGTACTTC
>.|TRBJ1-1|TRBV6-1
CASSFDRFAAFF
TGTGCCAGCAGCTTTGACAGGTTCGCAGCTTTCTTT